This T cell receptor (beta chain) appears in the sequencing data of a study of T cell responses to AZD1222 COVID-19 vaccine. Study summary: Recipients boosted at about 4 weeks or about 12 weeks are pooled.

Points on this clone: What it recognizes is unknown.

Study observations and caveats: The donors showed a predominance of white British ancestry and of females, with possible underestimation of clonal diversity. Spike was spanned by vaccine-associated CD4 TCRs, with dominance at 160-218 and 743-854.

CDR1 is SGHRS and CDR2 is YFSETQ in the germline V gene. The CDR3 contains 13 residues. Trimming cost V 4 bases and J 8 bases; bases outside gene matches: 5. Repertoires were generated with immunoSEQ multiplex PCR, while TCRdb's copy carries only in-frame clones and drops some. The table shows around 140,000 clones, with roughly 89% occurring only once. This chain uses TRBV5-1 with TRBJ1-2; 10 bases line up with TRBD1. This clonotype originated in an adult in good health. The sample in question was peripheral blood, obtained on day 0 of AZD1222 vaccination. The CDR3 DNA reads TGCGCCAGCAGCGTGACAGGGGGCGGAGGCTACACCTTC. Its protein product is CASSVTGGGGYTF. Filled out from reference TRBV5-1 and TRBJ1-2, the complete variable domain reads KAGVTQTPRYLIKTRGQQVTLSCSPISGHRSVSWYQQTPGQGLQFLFEYFSETQRNKGNFPGRFSGRQFSNSRSEMNVSTLELGDSALYLCASSVTGGGGYTFGSGTRLTVV.